This T cell receptor beta chain comes out of a study of blood T cell repertoires in COVID-19. Clones were sequenced by immunoSEQ multiplex PCR, and TCRdb holds only the in-frame ones, with some missing. Altogether around 300,000 clones are present, around nine tenths being singletons, with the ten largest covering approximately 6%. There are 14 residues in the CDR3. V gave up 6 bases and J gave up 1 base, with 12 bases separating them. Germline assignment: CDR1 MNHEY and CDR2 SVGEGT. The origin of this receptor is a woman aged 35 to 49 who had recovered from COVID-19. Sequenced sample: PBMCs or T cells enriched from blood (not recorded which). The genes are TRBV6-2 or TRBV6-3 and TRBJ1-1, with a possible D match to TRBD1 (6 bases). The CDR3 bases are TGTGCCAGCAGCTTAATACAGGGGAACACTGAAGCTTTCTTT. The encoded protein is CASSLIQGNTEAFF.